The 17 T cell receptor beta chains in this list originate from one sample, sequenced in a study of T cell changes during pregnancy in multiple sclerosis. Sequenced by immunoSEQ multiplex PCR; TCRdb stores in-frame clones only, minus some. The table includes over 20,000 clones, over 75% detected once. The source material was CD8+ T cells from peripheral blood mononuclear cells, sampled before pregnancy. The receptors originated from a female donor with multiple sclerosis, enrolled in a pregnancy study.

The rearrangement links TRBV10-3 to TRBJ1-1, with no clear D. CDR1 is ENHRY, CDR2 SYGVKD, per germline. The V end lost 8 bases, the J end lost 0 bases, and 7 bases lay between the germline ends. This CDR3 is built from 12 residues. The CDR3, as DNA: TGTGCCATCGGGCCAATGAACACTGAAGCTTTCTTT. Its protein is CAIGPMNTEAFF.

The genes are TRBV28 and TRBJ2-7; D is unclear. Per germline, CDR1 MDHEN and CDR2 SYDVKM. V lost 5 bases and J lost 2, with 19 bases in between. The CDR3 contains 16 residues. CDR3 sequence reads: CASSPNRTPPAYEQYF. In DNA, the CDR3 is TGTGCCAGCAGTCCCAACAGAACTCCCCCCGCCTACGAGCAGTACTTC.

This clone was seen just once. The V call is TRBV29-1, the J call TRBJ1-4; 9 bases agree with TRBD1. Germline lookup yields CDR1 SQVTM and CDR2 ANQGSEA. The CDR3 totals 14 residues. The V gene end was trimmed by 6 bases and the J gene end by 5 bases; junction bases not matched to a gene: 7. CDR3 amino acids: CSVQTGGENEKLFF. In DNA form, the CDR3 reads TGCAGCGTACAAACAGGGGGCGAGAATGAAAAACTGTTTTTT.

V gene TRBV4-1 combines with J gene TRBJ2-5; 7 bases line up with TRBD2. CDR1 and CDR2 from the germline V gene are MGHRA and YSYEKL. V lost 3 bases to trimming and J lost 3 bases; unmatched junction nucleotides: 19. There are 19 residues in the CDR3. The CDR3 loop reads CASSHAWGYGRVWEETQYF. The CDR3 coding sequence is TGCGCCAGCAGCCATGCTTGGGGGTATGGGAGGGTATGGGAAGAGACCCAGTACTTC.

The chain uses TRBV21-1 and TRBJ2-1; TRBD2 was called by the table and not checked on the DNA. TRBV21-1 counts as a pseudogene. This CDR3 has 19 residues. CDR3 in amino acids: CASSKVRGGSFYVEDEQFF. The CDR3 nucleotides read TGTGCCAGCAGCAAAGTAAGGGGGGGTAGTTTTTATGTAGAGGATGAGCAGTTCTTC.

The chain has TRBV27 and TRBJ2-3; TRBD2 is a possible D gene (5 bases). Trimming shortened V by 6 bases and J by 1 base, and 5 bases separated the two germline ends. CDR3 length: 12 amino acids. The germline V gene has CDR1 MNHEY and CDR2 SMNVEV (reference sequence). CDR3 residues: CASRRGTDTQYF. The CDR3 nucleotides are TGTGCCAGCAGGCGGGGCACAGATACGCAGTATTTT.

This clone occurred once. J is TRBJ2-7 and V is TRBV28, with D maybe TRBD2 (6 bases). This CDR3 region has 16 residues. V was cut by 7 bases and J by 4 bases, with 23 bases left in between. Germline V gene data show CDR1 as MDHEN and CDR2 as SYDVKM. The CDR3 loop reads CASTPGGSETGYEQYF. CDR3 in DNA: TGTGCCAGCACCCCCGGGGGTTCGGAGACGGGTTACGAGCAGTACTTC.

The J gene is TRBJ2-2, the V gene TRBV5-6; weak D call: TRBD1 (6 bases). Trimming took 4 bases from V and 1 from J, leaving 8 bases between them. CDR1 is SGHDT and CDR2 is YYEEEE in the germline V gene. The CDR3 length is 14 residues. Here the CDR3 reads CASSKDRNTGELFF. The CDR3 DNA reads as TGTGCCAGCAGCAAGGACAGGAACACCGGGGAGCTGTTTTTT.

This clone was detected once. This chain joins TRBV4-1 and TRBJ2-1; 9 nucleotides agree with TRBD1. Germline V gene sequence: CDR1 MGHRA, CDR2 YSYEKL. The V segment lost 4 bases and the J segment 6 bases; nucleotides outside the gene matches: 13. The CDR3 covers 17 residues. The chain's CDR3 is CASSRRATGGAANEQFF. The CDR3, as DNA: TGCGCCAGCAGCCGTAGAGCCACAGGGGGCGCAGCCAATGAGCAGTTCTTC.

J is TRBJ2-5 and V is TRBV10-3; TRBD2 agrees at 7 bases. Germline V gives CDR1 ENHRY, CDR2 SYGVKD. After removal of 10 bases from V and 10 bases from J, the junction contained 9 bases not matched to a gene. CDR3 size: 11 residues. CDR3 loop: CATRDYPSQYF. The DNA of the CDR3 is TGTGCCACCCGGGACTACCCTAGCCAGTACTTC.

This chain links TRBV29-1 with TRBJ1-1; TRBD1 might be the D (5 bases). Germline CDR1 is SQVTM and CDR2 is ANQGSEA. V was pared by 6 bases and J by 7 bases, with 9 bases between. The CDR3 totals 10 residues. In DNA, the CDR3 is TGCAGCGTGGAGGGGATTGAAGCTTTCTTT. It translates to CSVEGIEAFF.

The genes are TRBV10-2 and TRBJ2-5, with D maybe TRBD2 (5 bases). Germline CDR1 is WSHSY and CDR2 is SAAADI. V lost 4 bases, J lost 4 bases, and 7 bases lay in between. The CDR3 covers 12 residues. The CDR3 DNA is TGCGCCAGCAGTGTCACTAGAGAGACCCAGTACTTC. Its translation is CASSVTRETQYF.

This clone is judged medium-sized. The CDR3 DNA reads as TGTGCCAGCAGGCCCGGTGACTTGAACACTGAAGCTTTCTTT. This encodes CASRPGDLNTEAFF. The chain uses TRBV28 and TRBJ1-1; the D is unclear. The CDR3 has 14 amino acids. Trimming took 6 bases from V and 0 from J, leaving 11 bases between them. Germline CDR1 reads MDHEN; CDR2 reads SYDVKM.

This chain joins TRBV29-1 and TRBJ2-7; D is possibly TRBD2 (5 bases). There are 12 residues in the CDR3. Trimming stripped 6 bases from V and 3 bases from J, with 12 bases between. From germline, CDR1 is SQVTM and CDR2 ANQGSEA. This CDR3 reads CSVSERDYEQYF. The DNA for the CDR3 is TGCAGCGTGTCGGAGAGGGACTACGAGCAGTACTTC.

The chain joins TRBV27 to TRBJ2-1, with 9 bases identical to TRBD2. The CDR3 extends over 16 amino acids. The ends lost 1 base at V and 7 bases at J; junction bases unmatched: 8. Germline V gene lookup returns CDR1 MNHEY and CDR2 SMNVEV (reference sequence). This CDR3 is CASSLLWREGPNEQFF. CDR3 DNA: TGTGCCAGCAGTTTATTATGGCGGGAGGGCCCAAATGAGCAGTTCTTC.

The CDR3 sequence: CASSFALDGRYEQYF. The CDR3 coding sequence is TGTGCCAGCAGCTTCGCGCTAGACGGGAGGTACGAGCAGTACTTC. The J gene is TRBJ2-7, the V gene TRBV13, with 7 bases that match TRBD2. Per the germline V gene, CDR1 is PRHDT and CDR2 is FYEKMQ (reference sequence). The ends lost 3 bases at V and 4 bases at J; junction bases unmatched: 9. The CDR3 is 15 amino acids.

The chain links TRBV9 to TRBJ2-2; TRBD1 matches at 9 bases. The CDR3 extends over 14 amino acids. The V and J ends lost 3 bases and 4 bases, in that order; junction bases with no gene match: 1. Germline V gene data show CDR1 as SGDLS and CDR2 as YYNGEE. The CDR3 coding sequence is TGTGCCAGCAGCGGGACAGGGGCCACCGGGGAGCTGTTTTTT. This codes for CASSGTGATGELFF.